This T cell receptor beta chain was captured in a study of blood T cell repertoires in COVID-19. TCRdb keeps only in-frame clones here, not all; method: immunoSEQ multiplex PCR. Here the sample spans about 99,000 clones, roughly nine tenths being singletons. Germline-derived CDR1 and CDR2 are SNHLY and FYNNEI. This CDR3 has 15 amino acids. V was trimmed by 1 base and J by 0 bases, leaving 7 bases between them. The sample was peripheral blood. This chain joins TRBV2 and TRBJ2-1, with D unclear. This receptor was taken from a human donor in a cohort sampled during active COVID-19. CDR3 sequence reads: CASSEVTRSYNEQFF. As DNA, the CDR3 is TGTGCCAGCAGTGAAGTCACGCGCTCCTACAATGAGCAGTTCTTC.